This is a list of T cell receptor beta chains from one sample in a study of T-cell reconstitution after alpha-beta-depleted transplantation in children. MiXCR was run by TCRdb on the PCR reads, yielding one entry per CDR3 protein. Of around 300,000 distinct CDR3 sequences listed, less than 9.5% are singletons. The sequencing used peripheral blood, collected 360 days after TCRalphabeta/CD19-depleted stem cell transplant. Receptor source: a female patient aged 2-9 years who had a stem cell transplant for Fanconi anemia, so the T cells may come from the graft donor. The CDR3 runs from the conserved cysteine through the conserved F or W. A D gene is named only where the DNA matches it firmly. Not all rows give a size; the values are once, few, many and, for expanded clones, a class.

J: TRBJ1-2; D: .; V: TRBV9; size: many; length: 14; DNA: TGTGCCAGCAGCGTAGCTGGGGGCCACTATGGCTACACCTTC; CDR3: CASSVAGGHYGYTF
J: TRBJ2-7; D: .; V: TRBV18; size: few; length: 16; DNA: TGTGCCAGCTCACCGGTAATTCTAGGTTTCATCTCCGAGCAGTACTTC; CDR3: CASSPVILGFISEQYF
J: TRBJ1-6; D: .; V: TRBV7-2; size: .; length: 14; DNA: TGTGCCAGCAGCTTATGGGGGGCGGCTTCACCCCTCCACTTT; CDR3: CASSLWGAASPLHF
J: TRBJ1-1; D: .; V: TRBV18; size: .; length: 13; DNA: TGTGCCAGCTCACCTAAGAACAGGGTGGGGGCTTTCTTT; CDR3: CASSPKNRVGAFF
J: TRBJ1-2; D: .; V: TRBV29-1; size: .; length: 13; DNA: TGCAGCGGACTTGATGCAAGGGGATATGGCTACACCTTC; CDR3: CSGLDARGYGYTF
J: TRBJ1-1; D: TRBD1; V: TRBV20-1; size: .; length: 14; DNA: TGCAGTCTACAGGGGCCCAGGAGGAACACTGAAGCTTACTTT; CDR3: CSLQGPRRNTEAYF
J: TRBJ2-1; D: TRBD2; V: TRBV20-1; size: many; length: 15; DNA: TGCAGTGCTAGAACTAGCGGGAGGAAGTACAATGAGCAGTTCTTC; CDR3: CSARTSGRKYNEQFF
J: TRBJ2-5; D: .; V: TRBV7-2; size: .; length: 14; DNA: TGTGCCAGCAGCTTTTTGAGTGGGGGTGGGACCCAGTACTTC; CDR3: CASSFLSGGGTQYF
J: TRBJ1-1; D: .; V: TRBV7-9; size: .; length: 12; DNA: TGTGCCAGCAGCTTAGCCCCTGCTGGAGCTTTCTTT; CDR3: CASSLAPAGAFF
J: TRBJ2-1; D: .; V: TRBV6-1; size: many; length: 16; DNA: TGTGCCAGCAGTTACGCGCTTCGACAGGCCCTTAATGAGCAGTTCTTC; CDR3: CASSYALRQALNEQFF
J: TRBJ1-5; D: TRBD1; V: TRBV4-2; size: .; length: 15; DNA: TGTGCCAGCAGCACCCAGGGACAGGTCGATCAGCCCCAGCATTTT; CDR3: CASSTQGQVDQPQHF
J: TRBJ2-5; D: TRBD1; V: TRBV3-1; size: .; length: 18; DNA: TGTGCCAGCAGCTCTCAGGGACAGGGGACAGGCGTGAAAGAGACCCAGTACTTC; CDR3: CASSSQGQGTGVKETQYF
J: TRBJ2-7; D: .; V: TRBV6-1; size: .; length: 14; DNA: TGTGCCAGCACACCGACAGGCTATAGCTACGAGCAGTACTTC; CDR3: CASTPTGYSYEQYF
J: TRBJ2-2; D: TRBD2; V: TRBV12-3/TRBV12-4; size: many; length: 16; DNA: TGTGCCAGCAGCCGCTGGGGCGGGGGGGCAATCGGGGAGCTGTTTTTT; CDR3: CASSRWGGGAIGELFF
J: TRBJ2-5; D: .; V: TRBV11-2; size: many; length: 13; DNA: TGTGCCAGCAGCGAGAGACCGCAAGAGACCCAGTACTTC; CDR3: CASSERPQETQYF
J: TRBJ1-1; D: .; V: TRBV5-8; size: many; length: 13; DNA: TGTGCCAGCAGCGTGACACTGAACACTGAAGCTTTCTTT; CDR3: CASSVTLNTEAFF
J: TRBJ2-2; D: .; V: TRBV6-5; size: many; length: 16; DNA: TGTGCCAGCAGTTACATCAGCACTTCGAACACCGGGGAGCTGTTTTTT; CDR3: CASSYISTSNTGELFF
J: TRBJ2-7; D: .; V: TRBV7-6; size: few; length: 13; DNA: TGTGCCAGCAGCTTATCACCCAACTACGAGCAGTACTTC; CDR3: CASSLSPNYEQYF
J: TRBJ2-5; D: .; V: TRBV28; size: .; length: 12; DNA: TGTGCCAGCAGTTTTGACTCTAGGACCCAGTACTTC; CDR3: CASSFDSRTQYF
J: TRBJ2-1; D: TRBD1; V: TRBV11-2; size: many; length: 16; DNA: TGTGCCAGCAGCCCTACAGGGGTAACCTCCTACAATGAGCAGTTCTTC; CDR3: CASSPTGVTSYNEQFF
J: TRBJ2-1; D: .; V: TRBV7-9; size: many; length: 14; DNA: TGTGCCAGCAGCTTAGAAGGGTGGAGGAATGAGCAGTTCTTC; CDR3: CASSLEGWRNEQFF
J: TRBJ1-1; D: TRBD1; V: TRBV6-2/TRBV6-3; size: few; length: 21; DNA: TGTGCCAGCAGTTACTCAGGCTTCGGTGGACAGGTCGGGGGAATGAACACTGAAGCTTTCTTT; CDR3: CASSYSGFGGQVGGMNTEAFF
J: TRBJ2-2; D: .; V: TRBV10-3; size: many; length: 16; DNA: TGTGCCATCAGTGAGTCTACTCGCGGGGACACCGGGGAGCTGTTTTTT; CDR3: CAISESTRGDTGELFF
J: TRBJ2-1; D: TRBD1; V: TRBV4-2; size: many; length: 15; DNA: TGTGCCAGCAGCCGGGACAGGGTATCCTACAATGAGCAGTTCTTC; CDR3: CASSRDRVSYNEQFF
J: TRBJ2-3; D: TRBD2; V: TRBV7-2; size: few; length: 15; DNA: TGTGCCAGCAGCTTAGCGGGGGGGGTCACAGATACGCAGTATTTT; CDR3: CASSLAGGVTDTQYF
J: TRBJ2-3; D: .; V: TRBV9; size: .; length: 14; DNA: TGTGCCAGCAGCGTAGCGTTTAGCACAGATACGCAGTATTTT; CDR3: CASSVAFSTDTQYF
J: TRBJ1-3; D: .; V: TRBV29-1; size: many; length: 12; DNA: TGCAGCGCCGGACTTGTTCGGGACACCATATATTTT; CDR3: CSAGLVRDTIYF
J: TRBJ2-7; D: .; V: TRBV15; size: many; length: 14; DNA: TGTGCCACCAGCAGGGAAAGGGGCCGTTACGAGCAGTACTTC; CDR3: CATSRERGRYEQYF
J: TRBJ2-1; D: TRBD2; V: TRBV12-3/TRBV12-4; size: many; length: 17; DNA: TGTGCCAGCAGTTCCGTGATGGGACTAGCGAATTACAATGAGCAGTTCTTC; CDR3: CASSSVMGLANYNEQFF
J: TRBJ2-3; D: TRBD1; V: TRBV18; size: .; length: 16; DNA: TGTGCCAGCTCACCATATCGACAGGGGGCATCAGATACGCAGTATTTT; CDR3: CASSPYRQGASDTQYF
J: TRBJ2-1; D: TRBD2; V: TRBV7-9; size: many; length: 15; DNA: TGTGCCAGCAGCTTAGAAGTAGCGGGCAGAAATGAGCAGTTCTTC; CDR3: CASSLEVAGRNEQFF
J: TRBJ1-2; D: .; V: TRBV29-1; size: few; length: 14; DNA: TGCAGCGTTGGGGGTCGTGGGCAAACCTATGGCTACACCTTC; CDR3: CSVGGRGQTYGYTF
J: TRBJ2-7; D: .; V: TRBV2; size: many; length: 12; DNA: TGTGCCAGCAGTGAATCCAGGGCCGAGCAGTACTTC; CDR3: CASSESRAEQYF
J: TRBJ1-2; D: .; V: TRBV13; size: .; length: 13; DNA: TGTGCCAGCAGCTTACAGGACGGCTATGGCTACACCTTC; CDR3: CASSLQDGYGYTF
J: TRBJ2-7; D: TRBD1; V: TRBV12-3/TRBV12-4; size: many; length: 16; DNA: TGTGCCAGCAGTCCAATTCTAGGGGGCATGGGCTACGAGCAGTACTTC; CDR3: CASSPILGGMGYEQYF
J: TRBJ2-1; D: TRBD1; V: TRBV6-4; size: .; length: 21; DNA: TGTGCCAGCAGTGACCCTCCGGGACAGGGGATAGGTGAAGGCGTAGCCGATGAGCAGTTCTTC; CDR3: CASSDPPGQGIGEGVADEQFF
J: TRBJ2-1; D: TRBD2; V: TRBV11-3; size: few; length: 17; DNA: TGTGCCAGCAGCTTAGAGATGCGGGGGGGCCACTACAATGAGCAGTTCTTC; CDR3: CASSLEMRGGHYNEQFF
J: TRBJ2-1; D: .; V: TRBV2; size: many; length: 14; DNA: TGTGCCAGCAGTGAAGGGGGGTTGACCAATGAGCAGTTCTTC; CDR3: CASSEGGLTNEQFF
J: TRBJ1-2; D: .; V: TRBV29-1; size: many; length: 13; DNA: TGCAGCGTTGACCCGGGGACCTTGGATCGCTACACCTTC; CDR3: CSVDPGTLDRYTF
J: TRBJ2-1; D: TRBD2; V: TRBV10-2; size: .; length: 18; DNA: TGCGCCAGCAGTGACGTGATTAGTAGCGGGGGGGCCTACAATGAGCAGTTCTTC; CDR3: CASSDVISSGGAYNEQFF